This is a list of T cell receptor beta chains from one sample in a study of cytomegalovirus exposure and HLA in healthy donors. The data were produced by immunoSEQ multiplex PCR, yet TCRdb's version contains in-frame clones alone and is incomplete. This sample has 250,000 to 350,000 clones, with roughly 88% found just once. Input material: PBMCs. The receptors originated from a woman aged 18-29 years in good health and CMV-seronegative. Each CDR3 is given with its conserved first and last residue. Where a row states a size, it is once, few, many or the class of an expanded clone; other rows omit it.

clone size: -; V gene: TRBV5-6; J gene: TRBJ1-4; CDR3 protein: CASSFASQTGVAKLFF
clone size: -; V gene: TRBV7-9; J gene: TRBJ2-3; CDR3 protein: CASSLLAGVGDTQYF
clone size: -; V gene: TRBV28; J gene: TRBJ1-1; CDR3 protein: CASSPNMGLNTEAFF
clone size: -; V gene: TRBV9; J gene: TRBJ2-7; CDR3 protein: CASSVGQGAYEQYF
clone size: -; V gene: TRBV20-1; J gene: TRBJ1-2; CDR3 protein: CSARDLDGYTF
clone size: -; V gene: TRBV7-2; J gene: TRBJ1-5; CDR3 protein: CASSFNQQPQHF
clone size: -; V gene: TRBV28; J gene: TRBJ2-7; CDR3 protein: CASSDRVTYEQYF
clone size: -; V gene: TRBV7-2; J gene: TRBJ2-1; CDR3 protein: CASSLAAGNSYNEQFF
clone size: -; V gene: TRBV19; J gene: TRBJ2-3; CDR3 protein: CASSEGFRTDTQYF
clone size: few; V gene: TRBV13; J gene: TRBJ2-1; CDR3 protein: CASSDGLSRAGFNEQFF
clone size: -; V gene: TRBV4-2; J gene: TRBJ2-2; CDR3 protein: CASSPPGLALTGELFF
clone size: -; V gene: TRBV7-2; J gene: TRBJ2-5; CDR3 protein: CASSLRQVETQYF
clone size: -; V gene: TRBV27; J gene: TRBJ2-7; CDR3 protein: CASSLSRGAYEQYF
clone size: -; V gene: TRBV9; J gene: TRBJ2-1; CDR3 protein: CASSVGSGDYNEQFF
clone size: -; V gene: TRBV9; J gene: TRBJ2-1; CDR3 protein: CASSGQVFGSNEQFF
clone size: -; V gene: TRBV7-6; J gene: TRBJ2-5; CDR3 protein: CASSFPGQETQYF
clone size: -; V gene: TRBV5-1; J gene: TRBJ2-2; CDR3 protein: CASSPGLAGGELFF
clone size: -; V gene: TRBV29-1; J gene: TRBJ2-1; CDR3 protein: CSVDPPTGGYNEQFF
clone size: many; V gene: TRBV27; J gene: TRBJ1-4; CDR3 protein: CASSRTGGQGEKLFF
clone size: -; V gene: TRBV12-5; J gene: TRBJ2-7; CDR3 protein: CASGLDRSSDEQYF
clone size: -; V gene: TRBV5-1; J gene: TRBJ2-7; CDR3 protein: CASSYSGDRGPYEQYF
clone size: -; V gene: TRBV5-1; J gene: TRBJ2-1; CDR3 protein: CASSTGTAFNEQFF
clone size: -; V gene: TRBV5-1; J gene: TRBJ2-7; CDR3 protein: CASSLGQGVNEQYF
clone size: once; V gene: TRBV27; J gene: TRBJ2-3; CDR3 protein: CASSFTQGTDTQYF
clone size: few; V gene: TRBV19; J gene: TRBJ1-4; CDR3 protein: CASSINRGNEKLFF
clone size: -; V gene: TRBV18; J gene: TRBJ2-5; CDR3 protein: CASSLQGYSQETQYF
clone size: -; V gene: TRBV7-9; J gene: TRBJ2-5; CDR3 protein: CASSHRGGRETQYF
clone size: -; V gene: TRBV7-9; J gene: TRBJ1-1; CDR3 protein: CASSGTPGQTNTEAFF
clone size: -; V gene: TRBV11-2; J gene: TRBJ1-5; CDR3 protein: CASSPEVRDSNQPQHF
clone size: -; V gene: TRBV2; J gene: TRBJ1-2; CDR3 protein: CASSDRTGSYGYTF
clone size: -; V gene: TRBV2; J gene: TRBJ1-2; CDR3 protein: CASNTGDLNYGYTF
clone size: -; V gene: TRBV29-1; J gene: TRBJ2-7; CDR3 protein: CSVEGGPGTGLNEQYF
clone size: -; V gene: TRBV6-6; J gene: TRBJ2-5; CDR3 protein: CASSFLAAPGEETQYF
clone size: -; V gene: TRBV6-5; J gene: TRBJ1-1; CDR3 protein: CASSYLPWTGNTEAFF
clone size: -; V gene: TRBV29-1; J gene: TRBJ2-2; CDR3 protein: CSGGEQDRELFF
clone size: -; V gene: TRBV29-1; J gene: TRBJ2-2; CDR3 protein: CSVFGQGVTGELFF
clone size: -; V gene: TRBV6-1; J gene: TRBJ2-7; CDR3 protein: CASSEGLADHYEQYF
clone size: once; V gene: TRBV4-3; J gene: TRBJ2-2; CDR3 protein: CASSQDRAGELFF
clone size: -; V gene: TRBV19; J gene: TRBJ1-5; CDR3 protein: CASSLAGTGFRNQPQHF
clone size: -; V gene: TRBV10-3; J gene: TRBJ1-3; CDR3 protein: CAISAGTEDPGNTIYF
clone size: -; V gene: TRBV5-1; J gene: TRBJ2-7; CDR3 protein: CASSLASASGSGVPYEQYF
clone size: -; V gene: TRBV2; J gene: TRBJ2-5; CDR3 protein: CASSEARSYETQYF